This is a list of T cell receptor beta chains from one sample in a study of shared clonotypes between healthy human individuals. Assay: immunoSEQ multiplex PCR; the TCRdb copy retains only in-frame clones and omits some. The sample has about 2 million clones, roughly 94% seen once; the top ten hold around 1.1%. Sequencing input: naive CD8+ T cells sorted from blood. The receptors come from a man younger than 30 in good health. Each CDR3 is given with its conserved first and last residue. Fields, in order: clone size, V gene, CDR3 protein. Some rows have no size entry. The others give once, few or many, or a class for an expanded clone.

-,TRBV2,CASSDVVGPLSSYNSPLHF
-,TRBV7-2,CASSLGVSPLYEQYF
-,TRBV5-4,CASSEGRQAFF
-,TRBV28,CASSSLGRSNQPQHF
-,TRBV13,CASSYTGSSSYNEQFF
-,TRBV6-1,CASSEGVANYGYTF
-,TRBV10-3,CAISDRQGAAFF
-,TRBV2,CASRGRDSQTPPLHF
-,TRBV19,CASSATSGGLETQYF
-,TRBV7-9,CASSPGHPGVYEQYF
-,TRBV6-1,CASSVFVRTGSSPLHF
-,TRBV5-6,CASSLWRGVEQYF
-,TRBV19,CASASGPGQGVHEQYF
-,TRBV28,CASSLRISNEQFF
-,TRBV2,CASSPPTSGVSDTQYF
-,TRBV7-9,CASSFPGNSYEQYF
-,TRBV27,CASSLGLLYEQYF
-,TRBV18,CASSPPRQGPNYGYTF
-,TRBV14,CASSPGLNSYEQYF
-,TRBV5-6,CASSLEAYRVGPYGYTF
once,TRBV7-9,CASSSSGGAYEQFF
-,TRBV16,CASSFITGSNQPQHF
-,TRBV6-5,CASSFYSGGDEQFF
-,TRBV5-1,CASSLGDQVNPPYEQYF
-,TRBV6-1,CASSLRDFAYEQYF
-,TRBV4-3,CASSPLIYNEQFF
once,TRBV6-5,CASSFDQGLEQYF
-,TRBV27,CASRGLSYEQYF
-,TRBV5-1,CASSSRGGSTEAFF
-,TRBV5-6,CASSSASSGWHEQYF
-,TRBV2,CASSPTLNTIYF
-,TRBV10-1,CASTQGTYGYTF
-,TRBV4-1,CASSQDGSEYEQYF